Shown below are 22 T cell receptor beta chains from a single sample sequenced in a study of OX40 agonist ivuxolimab in advanced cancers. Here immunoSEQ multiplex PCR was the method, and the copy in TCRdb shows in-frame clones only, minus some. The sample has more than 45,000 clones, approximately 84% seen once. This material consisted of CD4+ or CD8+ T cells sorted from blood, taken in a trial of the OX40 agonist ivuxolimab. These receptors were collected from an adult with an advanced solid tumor such as melanoma, head and neck, liver or kidney cancer.

The genes are TRBV27 and TRBJ1-6; a weak D match, TRBD1 (5 bases). This CDR3 is 14 amino acids long. The germline V and J ends were trimmed by 5 bases and 7 bases, with 12 bases remaining between them. The V gene's germline CDR1 is MNHEY and CDR2 SMNVEV (reference sequence). This CDR3 is CASSPQGQNSPLHF. The DNA for the CDR3 is TGTGCCAGCAGTCCCCAGGGTCAGAATTCACCCCTCCACTTT.

The genes are TRBV6-5 and TRBJ1-5, with 7 bases matching TRBD1. The CDR3 extends over 12 amino acids. The germline V gene has CDR1 MNHEY and CDR2 SVGAGI. V gave up 5 bases and J gave up 7 bases; unmatched junction bases: 2. This CDR3 is CASSTGVQPQHF. The DNA for the CDR3 is TGTGCCAGCAGTACAGGGGTGCAGCCCCAGCATTTT.

The gene calls are TRBV7-2 and TRBJ1-3; 9 positions match TRBD1. There are 18 residues in the CDR3. Germline CDR1 SGHTA, CDR2 FQGNSA. V lost 0 bases, J lost 0 bases, and 6 bases stayed unmatched. The CDR3 region is CASSLAITGGTSGNTIYF. CDR3 bases: TGTGCCAGCAGCTTAGCCATCACAGGGGGCACCTCTGGAAACACCATATATTTT.

This clone has just one count. The V call is TRBV6-1, the J call TRBJ2-2; the D gene could be TRBD1 or TRBD2 (6 bases each). Looked up from germline, CDR1 is MNHNS and CDR2 is SASEGT. The CDR3 sequence is 16 residues long. V shed 2 bases and J shed 1 base, with 11 bases lying between them. The CDR3 DNA follows: TGTGCCAGCAGTGAATTTGCGGGACAGAACACCGGGGAGCTGTTTTTT. Encoded protein: CASSEFAGQNTGELFF.

The rearrangement links TRBV6-1 to TRBJ2-7; TRBD1 aligns across 8 bases. The CDR3 is 15 amino acids. Germline values: CDR1 MNHNS, CDR2 SASEGT. V trimming: 2 bases; J trimming: 4 bases; junction bases outside the gene matches: 7. CDR3 DNA sequence: TGTGCCAGCAGTGAACTCGGGACAGGAGTGTACGAGCAGTACTTC. Translated: CASSELGTGVYEQYF.

The gene calls are TRBV6-1 and TRBJ2-7; TRBD1 might be the D (6 bases). In germline, CDR1 is MNHNS, CDR2 SASEGT. CDR3 length equals 18 residues. V shed 2 bases and J shed 5 bases, with 25 bases lying between them. The DNA of the CDR3 is TGTGCCAGCAGTGAAAACGTACGAGGGACATCTTTCCCTGACGAGCAGTACTTC. Residues: CASSENVRGTSFPDEQYF.

This clone was seen a handful of times. The chain recombines TRBV6-5 with TRBJ2-3, with TRBD2 matching 7 bases. V was pared by 6 bases and J by 4 bases, with 1 base of the junction left unmatched. The CDR3 length is 12 residues. Germline V lookup: CDR1 MNHEY, CDR2 SVGAGI. This CDR3 is CASRGRADTQYF. Here the CDR3 DNA reads TGTGCCAGCAGGGGGAGGGCAGATACGCAGTATTTT.

The CDR3 spells CASRTRGKREKDGELFF. DNA for the CDR3: TGTGCCAGCAGAACCCGGGGAAAGCGGGAGAAGGACGGGGAGCTGTTTTTT. V is TRBV21-1 and J is TRBJ2-2; the table's D gene call, TRBD2, was not cross checked with the DNA. TRBV21-1 is classified as a pseudogene. The CDR3 is 17 amino acids.

The chain uses TRBV2 and TRBJ1-1; D possibly corresponds to TRBD1 (5 bases). The CDR3 sequence is 14 residues long. Trimming shortened V by 2 bases and J by 2 bases, and 9 bases separated the two germline ends. CDR1 SNHLY and CDR2 FYNNEI come from the germline V gene. This chain's CDR3 is CASSERDGNTEAFF. The CDR3 DNA reads TGTGCCAGCAGTGAAAGGGACGGCAACACTGAAGCTTTCTTT.

The chain combines TRBV11-2 with TRBJ1-2; a weak D match, TRBD1 (6 bases). Germline CDR1 is SGHAT and CDR2 is FQNNGV. V shed 0 bases and J shed 4 bases, with 18 bases lying between them. This CDR3 contains 17 residues. The CDR3 loop is CASSLDPGQGSSYGYTF. The CDR3, as DNA: TGTGCCAGCAGCTTAGATCCCGGCCAGGGGTCAAGCTATGGCTACACCTTC.

The chain is built from TRBV4-2 and TRBJ2-3; the match to TRBD2 covers 10 bases. Per the germline V gene, CDR1 is LGHNA and CDR2 is YNFKEQ. CDR3 size: 20 residues. Unmatched junction bases numbered 12, after V lost 0 bases and J lost 0 bases. The CDR3 DNA follows: TGTGCCAGCAGCCAAGAAGAAACTAGCGGGACCATATCTAGCACAGATACGCAGTATTTT. This sequence encodes CASSQEETSGTISSTDTQYF.

CDR3 in amino acids: CASSLSGDGEKLFF. The CDR3 nucleotides are TGTGCCAGCAGTTTATCGGGGGATGGTGAAAAACTGTTTTTT. The genes are TRBV27 and TRBJ1-4; the D gene is possibly TRBD1 (5 bases). Trimming took 0 bases from V and 7 from J, leaving 9 bases between them. From germline, CDR1 is MNHEY and CDR2 SMNVEV (reference sequence). The CDR3 contains 14 residues.

The chain recombines TRBV5-1 with TRBJ2-5; tentatively, D is TRBD2 (5 bases). The CDR3 sequence is 14 residues long. Germline V gene sequence: CDR1 SGHRS, CDR2 YFSETQ. V was pared by 6 bases and J by 4 bases, with 16 bases between. CDR3 in amino acids: CASTEGRVRETQYF. The CDR3 DNA reads as TGCGCCAGCACCGAAGGGCGGGTTCGAGAGACCCAGTACTTC.

This clone was seen a few times. The chain is built from TRBV18 and TRBJ2-5, with 10 bases identical to TRBD1. CDR1 and CDR2 from the germline V gene are KGHSH and LQKENI. The V gene end was trimmed by 2 bases and the J gene end by 4 bases; junction bases not matched to a gene: 13. CDR3 size: 18 residues. CDR3 in amino acids: CASSPRMGQGSPGETQYF. In DNA, the CDR3 is TGTGCCAGCTCACCAAGGATGGGACAGGGGTCACCGGGAGAGACCCAGTACTTC.

The chain couples TRBV28 to TRBJ2-7, with 7 bases aligning to TRBD2. V shed 5 bases and J 3 bases; nucleotides not matched to a gene: 16. The length of the CDR3 is 17 residues. Germline loops: CDR1 MDHEN, CDR2 SYDVKM. CDR3 residues: CASSRRKAGLGLYEQYF. In DNA, the CDR3 is TGTGCCAGCAGTAGAAGAAAAGCGGGGCTTGGCCTCTACGAGCAGTACTTC.

The count of this clone is one. The V call is TRBV5-4, the J call TRBJ2-3; 8 nucleotides agree with TRBD2. The CDR3 totals 14 residues. V shed 4 bases, J shed 2 bases, and the junction held 3 bases outside the gene matches. CDR1 SGHNT and CDR2 YYREEE come from the germline V gene (reference sequence). CDR3 sequence: CASSRREDTDTQYF. CDR3 nucleotide sequence: TGTGCCAGCAGCCGGCGGGAGGACACAGATACGCAGTATTTT.

This clone was recorded once. The rearrangement joins TRBV28 to TRBJ2-5, with 8 bases that match TRBD2. The CDR3 spans 15 residues. The germline CDR1 and CDR2 sequences are MDHEN and SYDVKM. Losses at the gene ends were 7 bases for V and 5 bases for J; bases not matched to a gene: 12. CDR3 bases: TGTGCCAGCACCCCTCTCGGGGGGGGGCTGGAGACCCAGTACTTC. Amino acids: CASTPLGGGLETQYF.

The rearrangement links TRBV15 to TRBJ2-1; unclear D gene. V was cut by 1 base and J by 1 base, with 5 bases left in between. Germline CDR1 and CDR2: LNHNV and YYDKDF (reference sequence). This CDR3 region has 14 residues. DNA of the CDR3: TGTGCCACCAGCAGAGGGGGATCCTACAATGAGCAGTTCTTC. It translates to CATSRGGSYNEQFF.

The chain recombines TRBV7-3 with TRBJ1-5; unclear D gene. Germline CDR1 SGHTA, CDR2 FQGTGA. V lost 6 bases and J 1 base, leaving 7 bases between the germline ends. The CDR3 extends over 13 amino acids. CDR3 loop: CASSPSSNQPQHF. The CDR3 nucleotides read TGTGCCAGCAGTCCCTCCAGCAATCAGCCCCAGCATTTT.

In regard to this clone: At one boundary the junction diverges from the germline segment, which might be a read error. V gene TRBV11-3 combines with J gene TRBJ2-1; TRBD1 agrees at 8 bases. This CDR3 has 12 residues. The germline V gene encodes CDR1 SGHNT and CDR2 YENEEA. The CDR3 DNA sequence: TGTGCCAGCAGCCTCCGGCAGGGGGCGTTACTCTTC. Encoded protein: CASSLRQGALLF.

The gene calls are TRBV7-8 and TRBJ2-3, with a possible D match to TRBD2 (6 bases). Per the germline V gene, CDR1 is SGHVS and CDR2 is FQNEAQ. The CDR3 loop spans 14 amino acids. V lost 0 bases and J 6 bases, leaving 10 bases between the germline ends. CDR3 sequence (DNA): TGTGCCAGCAGCTTAGCGGGAGGTATGGATACGCAGTATTTT. As protein: CASSLAGGMDTQYF.

The chain has TRBV5-5 and TRBJ2-7; 8 bases fit TRBD2. J lost 2 bases, V lost 0 bases, and 4 bases had no gene match. The CDR3 loop spans 15 amino acids. Germline V gives CDR1 SGHKS, CDR2 YYEKEE (reference sequence). The CDR3 loop is CASSLVAGSPYEQYF. The DNA of the CDR3 is TGTGCCAGCAGCTTGGTAGCGGGAAGCCCCTACGAGCAGTACTTC.